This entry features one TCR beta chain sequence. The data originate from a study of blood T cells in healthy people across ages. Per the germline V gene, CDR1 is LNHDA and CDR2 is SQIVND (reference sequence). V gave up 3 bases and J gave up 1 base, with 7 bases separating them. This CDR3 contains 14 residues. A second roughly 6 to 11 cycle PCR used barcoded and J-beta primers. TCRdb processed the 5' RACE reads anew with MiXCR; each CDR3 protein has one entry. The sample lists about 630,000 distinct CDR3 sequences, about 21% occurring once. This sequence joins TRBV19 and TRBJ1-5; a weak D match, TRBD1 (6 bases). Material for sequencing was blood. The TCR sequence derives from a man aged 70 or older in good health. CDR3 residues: CASSMGQSNQPQHF. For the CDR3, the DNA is TGTGCCAGTAGTATGGGACAAAGCAATCAGCCCCAGCATTTT.